One and the same sample provided the 30 T cell receptor beta chains below, sequenced in a study of regulatory T cells in long-lasting Graves disease. The authors built TCR beta libraries using iRepertoire HTBI primers and Arm-PCR of CDR3 regions. MiXCR was run by TCRdb on the multiplex PCR reads, yielding one entry per CDR3 protein. Here the sample spans roughly 500,000 distinct CDR3 sequences, 14% being singletons. The time point denotes: newly diagnosed GD, antithyroid drugs for less than 3 months. RNA extracted from PBMCs served as the sequencing template. This same sample was also part of a study on T cells in Graves' hyperthyroidism and ophthalmopathy.

Sequenced here: peripheral blood mononuclear cells (PBMCs), sampled at new diagnosis, from a patient treated with antithyroid drugs. The receptors were gathered from a woman aged 45-59 years with Graves disease.

Regarding this clonotype: A read error may be the cause here, since a much bigger clone is one base away. The rearrangement uses TRBV12-3 or TRBV12-4 and TRBJ2-3, with D possibly matching TRBD2 (5 bases). The CDR3 totals 14 residues. V was pared by 5 bases and J by 4 bases, with 13 bases between. CDR3 loop: CASSRELVADTQYF. The CDR3 DNA sequence: TGTGCCAGCAGTCGAGAACTAGTCGCAGATACGCAGTATTTT.

This clonotype occurred many times. The chain uses TRBV7-2 and TRBJ2-7; 7 positions agree with TRBD1. Germline V gene data show CDR1 as SGHTA and CDR2 as FQGNSA. The CDR3 extends over 14 amino acids. The V and J ends lost 6 bases and 7 bases, in that order; junction bases with no gene match: 12. The CDR3 protein is CASRLGQALGEQYF. Written as DNA, the CDR3 is TGTGCCAGCAGACTCGGACAGGCTCTGGGGGAGCAGTACTTC.

The table lists this clonotype with a few counts. The CDR3 nucleotides read TGTGCCAGCAGCCCCGGCAGGGGTTCCACAGATACGCAGTATTTT. It specifies CASSPGRGSTDTQYF. The chain is built from TRBV11-1 and TRBJ2-3, with a possible D match to TRBD1 (6 bases). Germline V gives CDR1 SGHAT, CDR2 FQDESV (reference sequence). CDR3 length: 15 amino acids. V gave up 5 bases and J gave up 2 bases, with 14 bases separating them.

There are a few counts of this clonotype. V is TRBV18 and J is TRBJ2-3; 10 bases line up with TRBD2. CDR1 and CDR2 from the germline V gene are KGHSH and LQKENI. Losses at the gene ends were 3 bases for V and 3 bases for J; bases not matched to a gene: 6. This CDR3 spans 16 amino acids. The CDR3 DNA reads TGTGCCAGCTCACCGGGCCCTAGCGGGAGTACAGATACGCAGTATTTT. Its protein product is CASSPGPSGSTDTQYF.

This clonotype was recorded many times. The chain is built from TRBV3-1 and TRBJ2-1; D unresolved. Germline lookup yields CDR1 LGHDT and CDR2 YNNKEL (reference sequence). The CDR3 is 12 residues long. Trimming shortened V by 0 bases and J by 8 bases, and 5 bases separated the two germline ends. The CDR3 bases are TGTGCCAGCAGCCAAGAGATCGATGAGCAGTTCTTC. Its translation is CASSQEIDEQFF.

This clonotype was counted ten times or more. The chain recombines TRBV28 with TRBJ1-2; 8 bases match TRBD1. The CDR3 covers 14 residues. Trimming cost V 3 bases and J 3 bases; bases outside gene matches: 3. Germline CDR1 reads MDHEN; CDR2 reads SYDVKM. Here the CDR3 reads CASSLDRVDYGYTF. CDR3 DNA: TGTGCCAGCAGTTTGGACAGGGTTGACTATGGCTACACCTTC.

This sequence joins TRBV4-1 and TRBJ2-7; D is possibly TRBD1 (5 bases). Trimming removed 1 base from V and 6 bases from J, with 10 bases in between. CDR1 and CDR2 from the germline V gene are MGHRA and YSYEKL. This CDR3 has 13 amino acids. CDR3 nucleotide sequence: TGCGCCAGCAGCCAAGTGGGGCATATCGAGCAGTACTTC. It yields the protein CASSQVGHIEQYF.

V usage is TRBV7-9 and J usage is TRBJ2-1; D remains unclear. CDR3 length equals 16 residues. Trimming pared 2 bases from V and 6 bases from J, leaving 17 bases between. The germline V gene encodes CDR1 SEHNR and CDR2 FQNEAQ (reference sequence). The CDR3 sequence: CASSLSIGLGFNEQFF. DNA for the CDR3: TGTGCCAGCAGCTTATCCATTGGGTTAGGCTTCAATGAGCAGTTCTTC.

With regard to this clonotype: A much larger clone is a single base away; this may be a read error. This chain joins TRBV7-2 and TRBJ2-7; maybe TRBD1 (5 bases). CDR1 and CDR2 (germline): SGHTA, FQGNSA. The V and J ends lost 5 bases and 8 bases respectively, with 16 bases between them. This CDR3 spans 13 amino acids. Here the CDR3 reads CASSESGFGKQYF. For the CDR3, the DNA is TGTGCCAGCAGCGAATCAGGGTTTGGGAAGCAGTACTTC.

This clonotype was recorded at least ten times. The chain recombines TRBV28 with TRBJ2-6; the D gene is possibly TRBD1 (5 bases). The V and J ends lost 2 bases and 7 bases respectively, with 21 bases between them. The CDR3 spans 18 residues. Germline lookup yields CDR1 MDHEN and CDR2 SYDVKM. This CDR3 is CASSLETATLVGANVLTF. The CDR3 DNA sequence: TGTGCCAGCAGTTTAGAGACAGCCACCTTGGTTGGAGCCAACGTCCTGACTTTC.

This clonotype has at least ten counts. The chain carries TRBV20-1 and TRBJ2-7; the match to TRBD1 covers 9 bases. After removal of 2 bases from V and 3 bases from J, the junction contained 5 bases not matched to a gene. The CDR3 length is 14 residues. The germline CDR1 and CDR2 sequences are DFQATT and SNEGSKA (reference sequence). Here the CDR3 reads CSARKRQGGYEQYF. In DNA, the CDR3 is TGCAGTGCTAGAAAGAGACAGGGGGGCTACGAGCAGTACTTC.

This clonotype was observed many times. The V gene is TRBV7-9, the J gene TRBJ2-2; D is uncertain. The CDR3 loop spans 14 amino acids. CDR1 and CDR2 (germline): SEHNR, FQNEAQ (reference sequence). V was pared by 5 bases and J by 3 bases, with 10 bases between. The CDR3 coding sequence is TGTGCCAGCAGCGGTACGACTTACACCGGGGAGCTGTTTTTT. Its protein is CASSGTTYTGELFF.

The rearrangement uses TRBV3-1 and TRBJ2-1; TRBD2 matches at 15 bases. V dropped 3 bases and J dropped 12; count of bases not matched to a gene: 12. Germline CDR1 is LGHDT and CDR2 is YNNKEL (reference sequence). There are 17 residues in the CDR3. CDR3 nucleotide sequence: TGTGCCAGCAGCCACACCACCCGGGGACTAGCGGGGGGCGGGCAGTTCTTC. Translated: CASSHTTRGLAGGGQFF.

This clonotype was observed many times. This sequence joins TRBV27 and TRBJ2-1, with 9 bases that match TRBD2. The germline V gene has CDR1 MNHEY and CDR2 SMNVEV (reference sequence). Trimming cost V 5 bases and J 8 bases; bases outside gene matches: 4. The CDR3 extends over 13 amino acids. The CDR3 nucleotides are TGTGCCAGCAGTAAAGCGGGAGGCGATGAGCAGTTCTTC. Translated, it gives CASSKAGGDEQFF.

This clonotype was seen many times. The V call is TRBV28, the J call TRBJ1-2; D not certain. Germline V CDR1 and CDR2: MDHEN, SYDVKM. V shed 3 bases and J shed 6 bases, with 5 bases lying between them. CDR3 length equals 11 residues. The CDR3 protein is CASSFGDGYTF. DNA for the CDR3: TGTGCCAGCAGTTTTGGGGATGGCTACACCTTC.

The chain uses TRBV4-1 and TRBJ2-1, with 8 bases that match TRBD1. CDR3 size: 15 residues. Trimming took 3 bases from V and 4 from J; bases not matched to a gene: 5. CDR1 and CDR2 (germline): MGHRA, YSYEKL. CDR3 protein: CASSQTGVGYNEQFF. CDR3 coding DNA: TGCGCCAGCAGCCAGACAGGGGTGGGGTACAATGAGCAGTTCTTC.

This chain uses TRBV10-3 with TRBJ2-3; 14 bases agree with TRBD2. CDR1 and CDR2 from the germline V gene are ENHRY and SYGVKD. The CDR3 covers 16 residues. Trimming took 4 bases from V and 6 from J; bases not matched to a gene: 6. CDR3 sequence: CAISGGLAGEADTQYF. CDR3 bases: TGTGCCATCAGTGGGGGACTAGCGGGAGAGGCGGATACGCAGTATTTT.

This clonotype was seen only a few times. This chain joins TRBV12-3 or TRBV12-4 and TRBJ2-5, with 7 bases matching TRBD2. The CDR3 has 15 amino acids. V trimming: 2 bases; J trimming: 5 bases; junction bases outside the gene matches: 8. The CDR3 nucleotides read TGTGCCAGCAGTTTATTGGCGGGAGTTCAGGAGACCCAGTACTTC. This sequence encodes CASSLLAGVQETQYF.

This clonotype came up many times. The V call is TRBV29-1, the J call TRBJ2-1, with 10 bases identical to TRBD2. From germline, CDR1 is SQVTM and CDR2 ANQGSEA. V was clipped by 8 bases and J by 7 bases; unmatched bases: 14. CDR3 length: 15 residues. CDR3 bases: TGCAGCTCAAGAGGGTGGCTAGCGGGAGTGAATGAGCAGTTCTTC. Protein product: CSSRGWLAGVNEQFF.

This clonotype was picked up many times. This chain connects TRBV18 to TRBJ2-7; 7 bases are a match to TRBD1. The germline V gene has CDR1 KGHSH and CDR2 LQKENI. The CDR3 sequence is 14 residues long. V shed 8 bases, J shed 4 bases, and the junction held 11 bases outside the gene matches. The CDR3 coding sequence is TGTGCCAGCAGTCCTACCGGGACAGTTTACGAGCAGTACTTC. It codes for CASSPTGTVYEQYF.

This clonotype has ten or more counts. The chain employs TRBV18 and TRBJ2-1; D possibly corresponds to TRBD1 (5 bases). The V gene lost 1 base and the J gene lost 0 bases, with 10 bases spanning the gap. The V gene's germline CDR1 is KGHSH and CDR2 LQKENI. The CDR3 is made up of 16 amino acids. The CDR3 loop is CASSPRQSSSYNEQFF. Written as DNA, the CDR3 is TGTGCCAGCTCACCACGACAGTCGAGCTCCTACAATGAGCAGTTCTTC.

This clonotype has more than one count but fewer than ten. V and J are TRBV10-3 and TRBJ2-3, with TRBD1 matching 8 bases. Trimming removed 6 bases from V and 0 bases from J; junction bases left unmatched: 2. CDR1 ENHRY and CDR2 SYGVKD come from the germline V gene. CDR3 length: 14 residues. The DNA of the CDR3 is TGTGCCATCAGACGGACAGGGAGCACAGATACGCAGTATTTT. Translating gives CAIRRTGSTDTQYF.

A few counts support this clonotype. The genes are TRBV6-9 and TRBJ2-7; no clear D gene. Trimming shortened V by 3 bases and J by 2 bases, and 14 bases separated the two germline ends. The CDR3 spans 15 residues. Germline-derived CDR1 and CDR2 are MNHGY and SVAAGI. In DNA form, the CDR3 reads TGTGCCAGCAGTTACTCTGGCGGACCAGCCTACGAGCAGTACTTC. This sequence encodes CASSYSGGPAYEQYF.

The CDR3 coding sequence is TGTGCCAGCAGTCGACAGGGCCTAGCTAACTATGGCTACACCTTC. Protein sequence: CASSRQGLANYGYTF. The rearrangement joins TRBV28 to TRBJ1-2, with 7 bases fitting TRBD1. This CDR3 has 15 amino acids. The V and J ends lost 5 bases and 0 bases, in that order; junction bases with no gene match: 6. Germline V CDR1 and CDR2: MDHEN, SYDVKM.

This clonotype came up a few times. One junction end disagrees with the germline gene, perhaps due to a read error. This chain connects TRBV7-9 to TRBJ1-1, with D unresolved. The CDR3 totals 14 residues. The germline CDR1 and CDR2 sequences are SEHNR and FQNEAQ (reference sequence). The DNA for the CDR3 is TGTGCCTGGAGTGTTTATCTTGGGAACACTGGAGCTTTCTTT. Translating it yields CAWSVYLGNTGAFF.

J is TRBJ1-2 and V is TRBV7-9, with a possible D match to TRBD1 (5 bases). Trimming shortened V by 3 bases and J by 2 bases, and 10 bases separated the two germline ends. The CDR3 runs 14 residues. From germline, CDR1 is SEHNR and CDR2 FQNEAQ (reference sequence). The CDR3 loop reads CASSFEGMNYGYTF. The CDR3, as DNA: TGTGCCAGCAGCTTTGAGGGGATGAACTATGGCTACACCTTC.

The DNA for the CDR3 is TGCGCCAGCAAGACCCAACCGAACACTGAAGCTTTCTTT. Translated: CASKTQPNTEAFF. The chain is built from TRBV10-2 and TRBJ1-1; D remains ambiguous. The V end was cut by 7 bases, the J end by 1 base, with 10 bases between. CDR1 WSHSY and CDR2 SAAADI come from the germline V gene. This CDR3 spans 13 amino acids.

This clonotype was detected many times. This chain links TRBV30 with TRBJ1-2, with 7 positions matching TRBD1. CDR3 size: 11 residues. The ends lost 4 bases at V and 8 bases at J; junction bases unmatched: 4. Germline V CDR1 and CDR2: GTSNPN, SVGIG (reference sequence). In DNA form, the CDR3 reads TGTGCCTGGACCGCGGACAGGGGCTACACCTTC. It translates to CAWTADRGYTF.

This clonotype came up a few times. The J gene is TRBJ2-7, the V gene TRBV27, with TRBD2 matching 13 bases. The CDR3 length is 16 residues. Looked up from germline, CDR1 is MNHEY and CDR2 is SMNVEV (reference sequence). The ends lost 5 bases at V and 5 bases at J; junction bases unmatched: 9. The chain's CDR3 is CASSPRTSGSLDEQYF. The DNA of the CDR3 is TGTGCCAGCAGTCCCAGGACTAGCGGGAGTCTAGACGAGCAGTACTTC.

This clonotype was seen ten or more times. The V gene is TRBV7-3, the J gene TRBJ2-1; 12 nucleotides line up with TRBD2. The CDR3 spans 22 residues. Germline values: CDR1 SGHTA, CDR2 FQGTGA. V lost 2 bases and J lost 9; bases outside the gene matches: 26. The CDR3: CASSLGPAGWASGRAGGGEQFF. In DNA form, the CDR3 reads TGTGCCAGCAGCTTAGGCCCCGCTGGGTGGGCTAGCGGGAGGGCCGGGGGTGGTGAGCAGTTCTTC.